The T cell receptor (beta chain) under discussion was sequenced for a study of regulatory T cells in long-lasting Graves disease. This clonotype showed up many times. Assembly of TCR beta libraries relied on iRepertoire HTBI primers together with Arm-PCR of CDR3 regions. TCRdb analysed the multiplex PCR reads with MiXCR anew, one entry per CDR3 protein. In the table there are about 560,000 distinct CDR3 sequences, 15% to 20% of which are singletons. V lost 6 bases and J lost 4, with 12 bases in between. This CDR3 has 13 amino acids. The time point was: newly diagnosed GD, antithyroid drugs for less than 3 months. RNA isolated from PBMCs was used to make the TCR library. In addition, the sample was reused for a study of T cells in Graves' hyperthyroidism and ophthalmopathy.

The receptor comes from a man aged 18 to 30 with Graves disease. The chain recombines TRBV12-3 or TRBV12-4 with TRBJ1-2; possibly TRBD1 for D (6 bases). The material sequenced was peripheral blood mononuclear cells (PBMCs), taken at new diagnosis, from a patient treated with antithyroid drugs. DNA of the CDR3: TGTGCCAGCAGGCCCGGAGGGGGCTATGGCTACACCTTC. Protein product: CASRPGGGYGYTF.